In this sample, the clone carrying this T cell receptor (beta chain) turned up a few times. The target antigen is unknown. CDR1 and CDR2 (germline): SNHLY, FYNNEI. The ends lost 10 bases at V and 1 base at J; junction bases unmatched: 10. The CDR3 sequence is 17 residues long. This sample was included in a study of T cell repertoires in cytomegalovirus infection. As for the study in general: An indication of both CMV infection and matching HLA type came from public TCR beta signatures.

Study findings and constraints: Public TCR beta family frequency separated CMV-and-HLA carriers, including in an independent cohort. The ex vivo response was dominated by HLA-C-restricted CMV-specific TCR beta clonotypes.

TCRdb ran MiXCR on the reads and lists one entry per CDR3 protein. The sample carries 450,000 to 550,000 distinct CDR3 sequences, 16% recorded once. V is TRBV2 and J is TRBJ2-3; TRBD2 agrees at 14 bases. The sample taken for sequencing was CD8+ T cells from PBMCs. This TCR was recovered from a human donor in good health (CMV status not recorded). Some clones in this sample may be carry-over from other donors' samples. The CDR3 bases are TGTGCCAACTCGGGGACTAGCGGGGGAGAAGGCACAGATACGCAGTATTTT. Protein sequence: CANSGTSGGEGTDTQYF.